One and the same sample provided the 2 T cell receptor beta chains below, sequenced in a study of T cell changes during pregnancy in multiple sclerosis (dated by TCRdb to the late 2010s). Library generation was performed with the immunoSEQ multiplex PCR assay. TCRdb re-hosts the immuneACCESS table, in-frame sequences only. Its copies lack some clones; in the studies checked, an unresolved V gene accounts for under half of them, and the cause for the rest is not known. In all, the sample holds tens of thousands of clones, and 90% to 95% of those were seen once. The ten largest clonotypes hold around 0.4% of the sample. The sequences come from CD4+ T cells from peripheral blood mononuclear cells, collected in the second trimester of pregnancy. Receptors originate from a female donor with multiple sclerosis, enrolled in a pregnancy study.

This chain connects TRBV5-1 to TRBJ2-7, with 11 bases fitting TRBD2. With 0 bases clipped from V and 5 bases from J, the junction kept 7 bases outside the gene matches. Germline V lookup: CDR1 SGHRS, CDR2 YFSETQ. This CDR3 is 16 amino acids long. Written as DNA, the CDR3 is TGCGCCAGCAGCTTGGCACTAGCGGGAGTAAAGGACGAGCAGTACTTC. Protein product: CASSLALAGVKDEQYF.

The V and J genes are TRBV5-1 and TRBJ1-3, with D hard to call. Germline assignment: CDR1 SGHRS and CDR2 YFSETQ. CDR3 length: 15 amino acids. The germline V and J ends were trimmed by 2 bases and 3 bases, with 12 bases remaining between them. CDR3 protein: CASSFWAASGNTIYF. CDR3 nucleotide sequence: TGCGCCAGCAGCTTCTGGGCAGCAAGTGGAAACACCATATATTTT.